This TCR beta chain was found in a study of T cells in Graves' hyperthyroidism and ophthalmopathy. Study findings and constraints: Separation of ophthalmopathy from stable hyperthyroidism was achieved by a 13 V-J model. The model anticipated ophthalmopathy a median approximately 6.6 months pre-onset.

The CDR3 regions of TCR beta were amplified from RNA transcripts. When the TCR CDR3 underwent first-round RT-PCR, the HTBI primer set was used. TCRdb analysed the multiplex PCR reads with MiXCR anew, one entry per CDR3 protein. The repertoire holds more than 350,000 distinct CDR3 sequences, about 14% seen once, with around 20% in the top ten. The germline V gene encodes CDR1 SGHTS and CDR2 YDEGEE. CDR3 size: 14 residues. Trimming removed 2 bases from V and 4 bases from J; junction bases left unmatched: 4. In this sample, this clonotype turned up many times. Its antigen is not known. The sequencing sample was made of blood. The rearrangement uses TRBV5-8 and TRBJ1-1; 8 nucleotides match TRBD1. The receptor comes from a woman under 40 with Graves' ophthalmopathy. The CDR3 sequence: CASSLQGVFTEAFF. CDR3 nucleotide sequence: TGTGCCAGCAGCTTACAGGGGGTGTTCACTGAAGCTTTCTTT.